This T cell receptor beta chain was documented in a study of human T cells and chemical hapten exposure. Study findings and constraints: With regard to DPC sensitization, TCRs above 1 in 1000 frequency did not change.

Germline V gene lookup returns CDR1 SGHRS and CDR2 YFSETQ. Trimming cost V 4 bases and J 2 bases; bases outside gene matches: 4. The CDR3 sequence is 14 residues long. The time point was: pre-sensitization, week 0. Treatment specified: therapeutic diphenylcyclopropenone sensitization with weekly scalp DPC. This clonotype was counted a few times. Its specificity is unknown. TCRdb fed the RACE reads into MiXCR, producing one record per CDR3 protein. The sample records around 92,000 distinct CDR3 sequences, 10% to 12% being singletons. The J gene is TRBJ2-3, the V gene TRBV5-1, with 7 bases lining up with TRBD1. This TCR was sampled from an older woman with alopecia areata. Some clones in this sample may be carry-over from other donors' samples. The sample consisted of whole blood, taken in connection with sensitization to the hapten diphenylcyclopropenone (DPC). For the CDR3, the DNA is TGCGCCAGCAGCCGGACAGGCTACACAGATACGCAGTATTTT. Its translation: CASSRTGYTDTQYF. Full variable domain (rest looked up from reference TRBV5-1 and TRBJ2-3): KAGVTQTPRYLIKTRGQQVTLSCSPISGHRSVSWYQQTPGQGLQFLFEYFSETQRNKGNFPGRFSGRQFSNSRSEMNVSTLELGDSALYLCASSRTGYTDTQYFGPGTRLTVL.